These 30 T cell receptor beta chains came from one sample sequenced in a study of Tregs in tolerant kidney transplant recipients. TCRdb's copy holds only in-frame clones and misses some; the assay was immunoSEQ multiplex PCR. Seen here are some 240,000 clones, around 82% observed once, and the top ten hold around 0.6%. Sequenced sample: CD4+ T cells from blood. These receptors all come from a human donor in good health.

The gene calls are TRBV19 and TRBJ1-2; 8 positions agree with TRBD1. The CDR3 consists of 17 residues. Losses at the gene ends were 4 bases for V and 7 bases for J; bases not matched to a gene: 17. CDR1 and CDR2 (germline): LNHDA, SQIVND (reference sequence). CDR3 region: CASSTDGGRTGIRGYTF. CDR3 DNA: TGTGCCAGTAGTACCGATGGGGGGCGGACAGGGATTCGTGGCTACACCTTC.

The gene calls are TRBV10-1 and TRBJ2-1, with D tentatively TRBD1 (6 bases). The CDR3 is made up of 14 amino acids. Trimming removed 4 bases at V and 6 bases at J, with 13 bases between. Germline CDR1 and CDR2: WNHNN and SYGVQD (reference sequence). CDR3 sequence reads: CASSVGGDGNEQFF. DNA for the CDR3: TGCGCCAGCAGTGTAGGGGGAGACGGCAATGAGCAGTTCTTC.

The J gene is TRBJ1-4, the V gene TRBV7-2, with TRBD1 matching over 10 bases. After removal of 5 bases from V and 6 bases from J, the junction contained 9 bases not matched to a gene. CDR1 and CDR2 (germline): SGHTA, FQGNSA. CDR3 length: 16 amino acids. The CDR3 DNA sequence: TGTGCCAGCAGCCCCTACACGGGGACAGGGGATGAAAAACTGTTTTTT. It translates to CASSPYTGTGDEKLFF.

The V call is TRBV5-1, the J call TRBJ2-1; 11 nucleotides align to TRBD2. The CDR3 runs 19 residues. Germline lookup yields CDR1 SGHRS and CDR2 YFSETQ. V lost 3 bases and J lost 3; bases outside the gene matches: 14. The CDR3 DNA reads TGCGCCAGCAGCTCCACACGAAATAGCGGGAGGGGGTTCTACAATGAGCAGTTCTTC. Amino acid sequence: CASSSTRNSGRGFYNEQFF.

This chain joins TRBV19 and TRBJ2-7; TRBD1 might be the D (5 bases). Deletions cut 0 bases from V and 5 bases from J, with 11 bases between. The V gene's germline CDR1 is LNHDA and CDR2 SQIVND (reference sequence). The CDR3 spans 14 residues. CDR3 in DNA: TGTGCCAGTAGTATAGATAAGGGGCGGAACGAGCAGTACTTC. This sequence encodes CASSIDKGRNEQYF.

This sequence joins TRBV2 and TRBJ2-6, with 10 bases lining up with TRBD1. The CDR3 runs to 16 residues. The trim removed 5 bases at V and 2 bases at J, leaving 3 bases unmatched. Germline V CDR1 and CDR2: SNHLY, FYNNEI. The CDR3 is CASSSGQGAGANVLTF. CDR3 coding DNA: TGTGCCAGCAGTTCCGGACAGGGGGCTGGGGCCAACGTCCTGACTTTC.

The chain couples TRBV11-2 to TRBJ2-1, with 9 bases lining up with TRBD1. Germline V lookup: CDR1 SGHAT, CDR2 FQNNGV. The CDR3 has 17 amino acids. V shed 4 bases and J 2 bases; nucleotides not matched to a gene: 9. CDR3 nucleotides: TGTGCCAGCAGCTCATCCACCGGGACAGGGACCTACAATGAGCAGTTCTTC. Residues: CASSSSTGTGTYNEQFF.

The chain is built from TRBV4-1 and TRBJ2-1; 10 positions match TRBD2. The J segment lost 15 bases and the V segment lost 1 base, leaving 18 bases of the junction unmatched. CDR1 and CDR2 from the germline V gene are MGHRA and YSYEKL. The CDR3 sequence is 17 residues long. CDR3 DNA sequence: TGCGCCAGCAGCCAAGGTGCACCGGGACTAGCGACAGAGAGCCGGTTCTTC. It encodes CASSQGAPGLATESRFF.

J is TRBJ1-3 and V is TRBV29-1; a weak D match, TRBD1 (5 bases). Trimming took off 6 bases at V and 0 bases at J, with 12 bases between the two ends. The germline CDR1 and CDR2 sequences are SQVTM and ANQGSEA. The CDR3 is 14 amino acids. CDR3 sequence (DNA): TGCAGCGTGGGACTCAGTCGCTCTGGAAACACCATATATTTT. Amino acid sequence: CSVGLSRSGNTIYF.

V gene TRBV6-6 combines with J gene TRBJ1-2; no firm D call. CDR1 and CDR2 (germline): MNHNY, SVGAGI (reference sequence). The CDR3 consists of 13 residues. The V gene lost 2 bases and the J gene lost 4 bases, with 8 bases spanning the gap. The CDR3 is CASSYEGFYGYTF. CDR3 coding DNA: TGTGCCAGCAGTTACGAAGGGTTCTATGGCTACACCTTC.

The CDR3 here is CASSYSYRGNGPQHF. The CDR3 DNA reads TGTGCCAGCAGTTACTCCTACAGGGGCAATGGGCCCCAGCATTTT. The rearrangement joins TRBV6-5 to TRBJ1-5; 7 bases map to TRBD1. Trimming cost V 0 bases and J 9 bases; bases outside gene matches: 8. The CDR3 has 15 amino acids. Germline assignment: CDR1 MNHEY and CDR2 SVGAGI.

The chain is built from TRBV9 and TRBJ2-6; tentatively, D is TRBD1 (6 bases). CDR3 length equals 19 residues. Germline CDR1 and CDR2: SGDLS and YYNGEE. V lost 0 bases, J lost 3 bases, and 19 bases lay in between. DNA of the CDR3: TGTGCCAGCAGCGTAGACAATACAGGGTCCCATAGTGGGGCCAACGTCCTGACTTTC. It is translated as CASSVDNTGSHSGANVLTF.

CDR3 DNA sequence: TGTGCCAGCAGCCATAGGACGGTTATCTACGAGCAGTACTTC. This sequence encodes CASSHRTVIYEQYF. The V and J genes are TRBV14 and TRBJ2-7; the D is unclear. The CDR3 length is 14 residues. Trimming pared 3 bases from V and 3 bases from J, leaving 12 bases between. The V gene's germline CDR1 is SGHDN and CDR2 FVKESK.

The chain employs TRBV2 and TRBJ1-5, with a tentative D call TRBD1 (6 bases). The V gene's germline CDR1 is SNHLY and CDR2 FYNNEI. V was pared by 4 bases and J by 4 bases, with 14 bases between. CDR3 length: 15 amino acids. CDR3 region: CASSARGRGNQPQHF. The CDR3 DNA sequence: TGTGCCAGCAGTGCGCGGGGGCGGGGGAATCAGCCCCAGCATTTT.

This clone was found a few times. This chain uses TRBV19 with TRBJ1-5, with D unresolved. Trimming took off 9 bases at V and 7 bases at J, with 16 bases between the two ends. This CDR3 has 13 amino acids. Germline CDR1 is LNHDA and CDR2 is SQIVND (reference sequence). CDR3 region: CASSGRVGQPQHF. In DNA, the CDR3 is TGTGCCAGCTCGGGAAGGGTCGGGCAGCCCCAGCATTTT.

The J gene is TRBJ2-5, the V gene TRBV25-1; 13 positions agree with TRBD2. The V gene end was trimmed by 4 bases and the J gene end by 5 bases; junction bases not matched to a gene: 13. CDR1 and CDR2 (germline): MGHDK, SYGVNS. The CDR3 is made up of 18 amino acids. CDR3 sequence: CASSGGLAGVGYWETQYF. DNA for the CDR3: TGTGCCAGCAGTGGTGGACTAGCGGGAGTGGGGTATTGGGAGACCCAGTACTTC.

The CDR3: CASSGRDRFIAAKETQYF. CDR3 nucleotide sequence: TGTGCCAGCAGCGGCCGGGACAGGTTTATTGCCGCAAAAGAGACCCAGTACTTC. The V gene is TRBV7-9, the J gene TRBJ2-5; TRBD1 agrees at 8 bases. The CDR3 has 18 amino acids. Losses at the gene ends were 5 bases for V and 3 bases for J; bases not matched to a gene: 17. CDR1 is SEHNR, CDR2 FQNEAQ, per germline (reference sequence).

The CDR3 reads CASSSVGQGPYEQYF. In nucleotides, the CDR3 is TGTGCCAGCAGTTCCGTGGGACAGGGGCCCTACGAGCAGTACTTC. The gene calls are TRBV6-6 and TRBJ2-7, with 10 nucleotides matching TRBD1. This CDR3 has 15 residues. Looked up from germline, CDR1 is MNHNY and CDR2 is SVGAGI (reference sequence). The junction had 5 bases not matched to a gene; V was cut back by 4 bases and J by 2 bases.

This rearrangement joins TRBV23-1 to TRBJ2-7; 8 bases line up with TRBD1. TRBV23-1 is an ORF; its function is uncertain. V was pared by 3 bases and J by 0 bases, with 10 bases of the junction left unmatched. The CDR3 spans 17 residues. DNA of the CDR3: TGCGCCAGCAGTCAGTTTTCAGGACAGGGATCCTCCTACGAGCAGTACTTC. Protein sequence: CASSQFSGQGSSYEQYF.

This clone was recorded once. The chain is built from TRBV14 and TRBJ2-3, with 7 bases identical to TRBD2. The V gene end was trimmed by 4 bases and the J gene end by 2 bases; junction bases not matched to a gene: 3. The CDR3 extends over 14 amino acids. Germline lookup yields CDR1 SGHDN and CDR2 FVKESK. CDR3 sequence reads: CASSPGGFTDTQYF. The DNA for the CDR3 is TGTGCCAGCAGCCCCGGGGGGTTCACAGATACGCAGTATTTT.

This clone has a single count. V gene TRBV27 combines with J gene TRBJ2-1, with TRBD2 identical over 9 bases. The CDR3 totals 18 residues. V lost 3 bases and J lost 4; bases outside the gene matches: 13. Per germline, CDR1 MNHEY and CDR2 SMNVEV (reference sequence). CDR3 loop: CASSFRTSVGGGYNEQFF. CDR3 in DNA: TGTGCCAGCAGTTTCCGGACTAGCGTGGGAGGGGGATACAATGAGCAGTTCTTC.

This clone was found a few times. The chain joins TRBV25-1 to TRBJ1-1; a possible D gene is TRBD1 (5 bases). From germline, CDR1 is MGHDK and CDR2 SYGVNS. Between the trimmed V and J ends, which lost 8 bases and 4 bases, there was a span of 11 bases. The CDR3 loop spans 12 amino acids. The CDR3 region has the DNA TGTGCCAGCCTTCGGGGCAGCACTGAAGCTTTCTTT. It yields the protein CASLRGSTEAFF.

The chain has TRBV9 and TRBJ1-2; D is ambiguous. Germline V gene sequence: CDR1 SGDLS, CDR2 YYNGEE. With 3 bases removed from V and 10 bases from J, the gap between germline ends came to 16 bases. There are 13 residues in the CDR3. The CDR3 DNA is TGTGCCAGCAGCGCCCCGGGTCCACTCGACTACACCTTC. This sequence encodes CASSAPGPLDYTF. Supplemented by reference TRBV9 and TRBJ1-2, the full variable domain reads DSGVTQTPKHLITATGQRVTLRCSPRSGDLSVYWYQQSLDQGLQFLIQYYNGEERAKGNILERFSAQQFPDLHSELNLSSLELGDSALYFCASSAPGPLDYTFGSGTRLTVV.

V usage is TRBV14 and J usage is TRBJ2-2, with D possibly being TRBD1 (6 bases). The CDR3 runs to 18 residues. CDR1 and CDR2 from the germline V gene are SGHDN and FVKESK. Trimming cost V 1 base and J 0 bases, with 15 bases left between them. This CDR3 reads CASSQGPSGTTNTGELFF. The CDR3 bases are TGTGCCAGCAGCCAAGGCCCCTCCGGGACAACGAACACCGGGGAGCTGTTTTTT.

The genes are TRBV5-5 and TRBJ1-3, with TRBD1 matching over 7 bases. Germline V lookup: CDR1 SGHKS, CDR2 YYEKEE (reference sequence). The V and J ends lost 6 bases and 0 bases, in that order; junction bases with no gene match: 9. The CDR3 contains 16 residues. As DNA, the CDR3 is TGTGCCAGCAACCGGGACAGCTCCGACTCTGGAAACACCATATATTTT. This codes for CASNRDSSDSGNTIYF.

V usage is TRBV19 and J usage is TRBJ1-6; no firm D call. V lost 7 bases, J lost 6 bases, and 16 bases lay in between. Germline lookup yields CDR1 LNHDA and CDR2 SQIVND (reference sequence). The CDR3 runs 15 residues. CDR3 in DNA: TGTGCCAGTACCCGAGACACGCTTATTAATTCACCCCTCCACTTT. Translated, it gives CASTRDTLINSPLHF. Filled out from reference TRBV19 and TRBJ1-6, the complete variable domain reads DGGITQSPKYLFRKEGQNVTLSCEQNLNHDAMYWYRQDPGQGLRLIYYSQIVNDFQKGDIAEGYSVSREKKESFPLTVTSAQKNPTAFYLCASTRDTLINSPLHFGNGTRLTVT.

The CDR3 nucleotides are TGCGCCAGCAGCCTGTTGGGACGGAGCTCCTACGAGCAGTACTTC. Residues: CASSLLGRSSYEQYF. The chain has TRBV4-1 and TRBJ2-7, with D perhaps assigned TRBD1 or TRBD2 (5 bases each). Per the germline V gene, CDR1 is MGHRA and CDR2 is YSYEKL. Trimming pared 4 bases from V and 0 bases from J, leaving 13 bases between. The CDR3 runs to 15 residues.

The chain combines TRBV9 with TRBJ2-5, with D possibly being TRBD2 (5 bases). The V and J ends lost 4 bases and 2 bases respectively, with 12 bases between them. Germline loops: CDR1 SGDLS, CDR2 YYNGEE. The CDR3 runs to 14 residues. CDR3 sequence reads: CASSFLGGQETQYF. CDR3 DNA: TGTGCCAGCAGCTTTCTCGGAGGTCAAGAGACCCAGTACTTC. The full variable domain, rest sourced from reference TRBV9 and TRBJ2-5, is DSGVTQTPKHLITATGQRVTLRCSPRSGDLSVYWYQQSLDQGLQFLIQYYNGEERAKGNILERFSAQQFPDLHSELNLSSLELGDSALYFCASSFLGGQETQYFGPGTRLLVL.

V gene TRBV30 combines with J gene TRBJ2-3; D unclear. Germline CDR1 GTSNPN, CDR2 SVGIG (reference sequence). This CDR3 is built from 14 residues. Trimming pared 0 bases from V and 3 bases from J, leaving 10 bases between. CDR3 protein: CAWSVRIGTDTQYF. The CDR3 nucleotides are TGTGCCTGGAGTGTACGGATCGGGACAGATACGCAGTATTTT.

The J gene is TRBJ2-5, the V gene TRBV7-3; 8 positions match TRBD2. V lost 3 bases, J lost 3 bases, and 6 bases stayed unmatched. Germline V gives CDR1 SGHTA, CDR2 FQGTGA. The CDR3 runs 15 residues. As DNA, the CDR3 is TGTGCCAGCAGCTTCCGAGCGGGGGCCAAAGAGACCCAGTACTTC. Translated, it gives CASSFRAGAKETQYF.